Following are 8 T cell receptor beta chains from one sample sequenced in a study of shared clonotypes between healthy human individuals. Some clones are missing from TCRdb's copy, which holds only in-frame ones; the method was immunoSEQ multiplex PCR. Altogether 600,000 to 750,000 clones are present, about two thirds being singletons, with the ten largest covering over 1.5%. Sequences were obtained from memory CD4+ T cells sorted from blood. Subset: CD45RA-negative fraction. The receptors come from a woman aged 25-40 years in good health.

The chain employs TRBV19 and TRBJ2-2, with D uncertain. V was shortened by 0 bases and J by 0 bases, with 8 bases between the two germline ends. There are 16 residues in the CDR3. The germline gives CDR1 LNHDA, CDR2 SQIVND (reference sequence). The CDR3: CASSIEATTNTGELFF. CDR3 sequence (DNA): TGTGCCAGTAGTATAGAGGCCACGACGAACACCGGGGAGCTGTTTTTT.

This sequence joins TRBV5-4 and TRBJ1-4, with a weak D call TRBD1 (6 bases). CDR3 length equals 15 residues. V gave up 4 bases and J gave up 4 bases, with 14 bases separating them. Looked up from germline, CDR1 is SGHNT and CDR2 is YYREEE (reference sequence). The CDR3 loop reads CASSQQGLSNEKLFF. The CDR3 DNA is TGTGCCAGCAGCCAACAGGGTCTAAGTAATGAAAAACTGTTTTTT.

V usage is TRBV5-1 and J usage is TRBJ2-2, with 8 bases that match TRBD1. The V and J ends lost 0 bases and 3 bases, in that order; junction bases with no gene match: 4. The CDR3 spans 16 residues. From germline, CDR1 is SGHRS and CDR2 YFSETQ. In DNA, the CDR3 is TGCGCCAGCAGCTTGGGACAGGGGAGGTACACCGGGGAGCTGTTTTTT. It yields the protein CASSLGQGRYTGELFF.

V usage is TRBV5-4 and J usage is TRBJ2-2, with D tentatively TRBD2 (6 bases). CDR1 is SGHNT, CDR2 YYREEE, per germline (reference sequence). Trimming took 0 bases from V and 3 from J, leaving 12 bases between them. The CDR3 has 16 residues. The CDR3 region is CASSLGISGDTGELFF. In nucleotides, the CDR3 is TGTGCCAGCAGCTTGGGAATTTCGGGGGACACCGGGGAGCTGTTTTTT.

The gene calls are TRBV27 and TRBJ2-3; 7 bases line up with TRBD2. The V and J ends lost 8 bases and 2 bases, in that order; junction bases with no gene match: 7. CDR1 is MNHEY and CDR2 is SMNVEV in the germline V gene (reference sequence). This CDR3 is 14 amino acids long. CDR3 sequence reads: CASRDYTFTDTQYF. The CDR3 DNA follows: TGTGCCAGCCGGGACTATACCTTCACAGATACGCAGTATTTT.

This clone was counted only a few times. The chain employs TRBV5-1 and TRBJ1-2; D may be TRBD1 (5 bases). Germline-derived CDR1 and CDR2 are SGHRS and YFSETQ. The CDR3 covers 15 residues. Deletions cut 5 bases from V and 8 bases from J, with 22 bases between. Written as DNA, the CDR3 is TGCGCCAGCAGGGATAATGGGGGTTCATCAAGAGGCTACACCTTC. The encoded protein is CASRDNGGSSRGYTF.

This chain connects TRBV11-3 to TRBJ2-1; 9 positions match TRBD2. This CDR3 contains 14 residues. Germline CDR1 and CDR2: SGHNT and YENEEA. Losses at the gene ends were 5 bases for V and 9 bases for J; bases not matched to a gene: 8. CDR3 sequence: CASSAREGNGEQFF. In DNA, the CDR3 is TGTGCCAGCAGCGCGCGGGAGGGGAATGGTGAGCAGTTCTTC.

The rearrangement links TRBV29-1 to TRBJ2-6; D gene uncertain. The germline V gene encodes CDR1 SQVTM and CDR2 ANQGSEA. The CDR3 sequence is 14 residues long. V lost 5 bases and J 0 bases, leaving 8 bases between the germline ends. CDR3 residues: CSVIEGSGANVLTF. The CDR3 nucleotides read TGCAGCGTTATTGAAGGCTCTGGGGCCAACGTCCTGACTTTC.